This T cell receptor (beta chain) was captured by sequencing in a study of blood T cell repertoires in COVID-19. About the study: Specimens from acute and convalescent COVID-19 originated in the United States, Italy and Spain. T cells, B-cell-depleted T cells, or PBMCs provided the cDNA or gDNA that served as material.

Original processing methods: For nucleated cells, counts were estimated from reference gene primer amplification. Generated by immunoSEQ multiplex PCR, the TCRdb table keeps only in-frame clones and is missing some. That table is the source of V, J and clone size, and D and trimming were worked out from the DNA. The sample shows fewer than 350,000 clones, roughly nine tenths of them seen only once. Trimming cost V 1 base and J 4 bases, with 10 bases left between them. The germline V gene has CDR1 KGHSY and CDR2 FQNENV. The CDR3 has 15 amino acids. A Seattle source enrolled patients during active infection and followed them longitudinally. This clone was counted a few times.

The chain combines TRBV16 with TRBJ2-2; perhaps TRBD1 as D (5 bases). This clonotype was obtained from a woman aged 25 to 39 with COVID-19, enrolled during active disease. The sample comprised peripheral blood. CDR3 loop: CASSQFTGSTGELFF. As DNA, the CDR3 is TGTGCCAGCAGCCAATTTACAGGATCCACCGGGGAGCTGTTTTTT.